A single sample gave rise to the 4 T cell receptor beta chains below, sequenced in a study of blood T cell repertoires in COVID-19. TCRdb's table, derived via immunoSEQ multiplex PCR, lists solely in-frame clones and lacks some. The table includes about 220,000 clones, approximately 90% detected once. The sequencing input was PBMCs or T cells enriched from blood (not recorded which). These receptors all come from a woman aged 40 to 49 with acute COVID-19.

This chain joins TRBV12-3 or TRBV12-4 and TRBJ2-5; D is unresolved. The CDR3 spans 12 residues. Trimming took 5 bases from V and 0 from J, leaving 4 bases between them. The CDR3 bases are TGTGCCAGCAGTCCGTACCAAGAGACCCAGTACTTC. It encodes CASSPYQETQYF.

This sequence joins TRBV5-1 and TRBJ1-1; no clear D. Trimming removed 0 bases at V and 5 bases at J, with 14 bases between. CDR3 length: 15 amino acids. Germline CDR1 and CDR2: SGHRS and YFSETQ. CDR3 residues: CASSLAGGRRTEAFF. The CDR3 bases are TGCGCCAGCAGCTTGGCCGGAGGGCGGAGGACTGAAGCTTTCTTT.

The chain links TRBV6-8 to TRBJ1-1, with D hard to call. V dropped 2 bases and J dropped 5 bases, with 9 bases sitting between them. The germline CDR1 and CDR2 sequences are MNHGY and SAAAGT. The CDR3 runs to 13 residues. The CDR3 spells CASSYKQATEAFF. CDR3 in DNA: TGTGCCAGCAGTTACAAGCAGGCGACTGAAGCTTTCTTT.

The chain employs TRBV10-1 and TRBJ1-1; D possibly corresponds to TRBD1 (6 bases). CDR3 size: 16 residues. Germline CDR1 is WNHNN and CDR2 is SYGVQD (reference sequence). V dropped 5 bases and J dropped 2 bases, with 18 bases sitting between them. The CDR3 nucleotides read TGCGCCAGCAGTCCGGACAGACCCCAAGGAAACACTGAAGCTTTCTTT. This codes for CASSPDRPQGNTEAFF.